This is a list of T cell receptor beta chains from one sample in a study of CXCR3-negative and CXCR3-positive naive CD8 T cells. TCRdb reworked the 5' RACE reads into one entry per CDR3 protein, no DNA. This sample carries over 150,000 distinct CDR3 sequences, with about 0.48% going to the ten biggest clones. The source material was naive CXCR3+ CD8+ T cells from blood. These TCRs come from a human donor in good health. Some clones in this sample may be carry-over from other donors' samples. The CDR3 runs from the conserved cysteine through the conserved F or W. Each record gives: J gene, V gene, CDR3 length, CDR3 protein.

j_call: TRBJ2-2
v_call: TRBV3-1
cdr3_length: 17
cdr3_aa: CASSQAMTAPGTGELFF

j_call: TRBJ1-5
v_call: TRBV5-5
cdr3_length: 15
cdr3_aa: CASSLDVDSNQPQHF

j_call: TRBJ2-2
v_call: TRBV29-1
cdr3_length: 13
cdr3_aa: CSVRQGLTGELFF

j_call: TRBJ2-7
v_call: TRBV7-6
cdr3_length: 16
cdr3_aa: CASSLIRGGLGDEQYF

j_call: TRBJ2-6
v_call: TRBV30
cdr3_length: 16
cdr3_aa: CAWSVTETSGANVLTF

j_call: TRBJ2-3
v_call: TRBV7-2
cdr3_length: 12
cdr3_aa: CASSLLADTQYF

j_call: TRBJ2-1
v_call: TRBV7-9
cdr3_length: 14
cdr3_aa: CASSSRTSSNEQFF

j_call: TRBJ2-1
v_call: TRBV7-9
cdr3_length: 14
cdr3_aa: CASSQAGQYNEQFF

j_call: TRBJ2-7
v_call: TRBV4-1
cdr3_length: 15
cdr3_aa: CASSPPQPGSYEQYF

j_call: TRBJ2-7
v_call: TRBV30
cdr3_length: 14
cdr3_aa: CAWSRLAGRYEQYF

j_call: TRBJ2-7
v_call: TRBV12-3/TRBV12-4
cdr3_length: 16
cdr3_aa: CASSYETGAPLYEQYF

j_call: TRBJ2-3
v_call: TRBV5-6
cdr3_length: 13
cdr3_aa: CASTQGTTDTQYF

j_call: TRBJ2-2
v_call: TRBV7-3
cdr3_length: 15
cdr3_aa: CASSIGTGDTGELFF

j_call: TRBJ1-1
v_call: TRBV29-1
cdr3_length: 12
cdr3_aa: CSVEDDMAVAFF

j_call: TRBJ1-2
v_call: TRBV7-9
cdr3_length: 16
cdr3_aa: CASSLRGQEIFYGYTF

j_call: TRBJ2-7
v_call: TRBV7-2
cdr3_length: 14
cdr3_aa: CASSLPSGGGEQYF

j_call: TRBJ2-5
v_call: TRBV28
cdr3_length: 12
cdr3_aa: CASSIGTKTQYF

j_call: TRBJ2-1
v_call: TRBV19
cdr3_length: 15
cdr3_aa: CASGIGGGAYNEQFF

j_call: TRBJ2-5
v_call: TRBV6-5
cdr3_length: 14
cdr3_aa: CASSSPGGKETQYF

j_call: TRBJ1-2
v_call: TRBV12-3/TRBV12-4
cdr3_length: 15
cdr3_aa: CASRGGLGEDYGYTF

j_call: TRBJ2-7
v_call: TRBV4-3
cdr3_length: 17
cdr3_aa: CASSQDPLGLGTYEQYF

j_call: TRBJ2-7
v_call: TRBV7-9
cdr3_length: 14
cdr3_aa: CASSSSGRIDEQYF

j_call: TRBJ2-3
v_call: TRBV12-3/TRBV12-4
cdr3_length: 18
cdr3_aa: CASSGGGTEVFSTDTQYF

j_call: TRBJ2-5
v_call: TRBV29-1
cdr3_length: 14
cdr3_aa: CSAADRDSQETQYF

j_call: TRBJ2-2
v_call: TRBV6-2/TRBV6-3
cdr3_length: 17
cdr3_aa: CASSFIAGEANTGELFF

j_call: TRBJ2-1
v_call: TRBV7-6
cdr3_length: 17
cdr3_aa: CASSARPTASSYNEQFF

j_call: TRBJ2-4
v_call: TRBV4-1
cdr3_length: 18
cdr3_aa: CASSQDRELALAKNIQYF

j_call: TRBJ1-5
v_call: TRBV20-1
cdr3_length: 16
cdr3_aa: CSARDRSGTDLGTQHF

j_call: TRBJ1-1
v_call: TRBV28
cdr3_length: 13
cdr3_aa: CASSLQAALGAFF

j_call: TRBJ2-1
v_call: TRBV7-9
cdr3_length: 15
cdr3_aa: CASSSLSGGANEQFF

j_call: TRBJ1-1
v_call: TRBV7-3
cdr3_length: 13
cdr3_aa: CASSLDSGDEAFF